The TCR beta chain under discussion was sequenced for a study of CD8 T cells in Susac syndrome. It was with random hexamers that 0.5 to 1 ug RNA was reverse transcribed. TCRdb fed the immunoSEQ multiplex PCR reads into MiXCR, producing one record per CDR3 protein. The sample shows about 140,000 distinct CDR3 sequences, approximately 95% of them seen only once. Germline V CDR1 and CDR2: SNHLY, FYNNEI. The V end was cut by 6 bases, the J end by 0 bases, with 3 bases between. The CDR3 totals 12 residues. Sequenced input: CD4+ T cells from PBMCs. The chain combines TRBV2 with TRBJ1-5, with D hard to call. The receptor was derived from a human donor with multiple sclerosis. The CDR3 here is CASRNSNQPQHF. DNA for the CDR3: TGTGCCAGCAGGAATAGCAATCAGCCCCAGCATTTT.